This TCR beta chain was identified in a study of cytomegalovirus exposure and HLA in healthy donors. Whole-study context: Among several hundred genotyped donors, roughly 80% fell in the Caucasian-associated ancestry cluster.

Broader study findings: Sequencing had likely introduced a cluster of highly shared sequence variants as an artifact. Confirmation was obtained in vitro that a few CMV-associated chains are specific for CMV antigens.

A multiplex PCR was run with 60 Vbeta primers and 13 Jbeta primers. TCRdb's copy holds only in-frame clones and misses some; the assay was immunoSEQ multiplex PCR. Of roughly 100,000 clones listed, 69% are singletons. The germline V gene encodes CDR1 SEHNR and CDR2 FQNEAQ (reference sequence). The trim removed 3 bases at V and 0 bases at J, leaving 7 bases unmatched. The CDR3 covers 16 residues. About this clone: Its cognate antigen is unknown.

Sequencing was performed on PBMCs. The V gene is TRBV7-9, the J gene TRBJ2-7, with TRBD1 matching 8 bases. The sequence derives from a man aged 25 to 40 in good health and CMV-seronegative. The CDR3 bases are TGTGCCAGCAGCTTTACAGGGGGTCTAAACTCCTACGAGCAGTACTTC. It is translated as CASSFTGGLNSYEQYF.